This TCR beta chain was found in a study of blood T cells in healthy people across ages. Study details: About one barcoded beta molecule per two T cells was the capture yield of template switching.

A second PCR, run for about 7 to 11 cycles, used a sample-barcoded 5' primer plus a J-beta primer mix. TCRdb recomputed calls from the 5' RACE reads with MiXCR, one row per CDR3 protein. Of roughly 800,000 distinct CDR3 sequences in the sample, more than 25% were seen once. Germline V CDR1 and CDR2: SGHTA, FQGTGA. CDR3 length: 14 residues. Total RNA, at least 5.5 micrograms per sample, came from PBMCs. These data were also filed under a second study, of T cells of mothers and their children. That study reports: During the second PCR, the M1S primer introduced sample barcodes along with 2-4 random nucleotides. No clones detected were persistent microchimeric T cell clones.

This rearrangement joins TRBV7-3 to TRBJ2-7; D is possibly TRBD1 (5 bases). The DNA end lines up better with TRBJ2-1; the J call may be wrong. Sequencing was carried out using blood. The receptor's source is a boy aged 10-17 years in good health. The CDR3 protein is CASSSPRDYNEQFF. The CDR3 region has the DNA TGTGCCAGCAGCTCCCCCAGGGACTACAATGAGCAGTTCTTC.